Listed below are T cell receptor beta chains from one sample, sequenced in a study of Ad26.COV2.S vaccination and SARS-CoV-2 variants. Some clones are missing from TCRdb's copy, which holds only in-frame ones; the method was immunoSEQ multiplex PCR. The sample has a few hundred thousand clones, approximately 88% seen once. The sample consisted of peripheral blood, taken in a trial of Ad26.COV2.S vaccine versus placebo. The receptors here all came from a person aged 18-65 years who received the Ad26.COV2.S COVID-19 vaccine or a placebo. CDR3s include the opening cysteine and the closing phenylalanine or tryptophan. The D gene is left open where the match is weak. For some rows the clone size is stated as once, few or many, or as a class when expanded; others skip it.

CDR3nt | CDR3aa | j_gene | abundance | v_gene | d_gene
TGTGCCATCAAGGGGACAGGGGATTCACCCCTCCACTTT | CAIKGTGDSPLHF | TRBJ1-6 | NA | TRBV10-3 | TRBD1
TGTGCCTGGAAAACGATGGGGGGGCCCCAGCATTTT | CAWKTMGGPQHF | TRBJ1-5 | NA | TRBV30 | NA
TGTGCCACCAGTGACGACAGGCTTTGTTGGAACACCATATATTTT | CATSDDRLCWNTIYF | TRBJ1-3 | NA | TRBV24-1 | NA
TGTGCCAGCAGTTTGGGCGGGGGGTCCCAGGGGTATTTT | CASSLGGGSQGYF | TRBJ2-3 | NA | TRBV28 | TRBD2
TGTGCCAGCAGCTTAGGCCGGGGACAGGTTGGCTACACCTTC | CASSLGRGQVGYTF | TRBJ1-2 | NA | TRBV7-2 | TRBD1
TGTGCCAGCAGTTCAGCACAGTTTTATGGCTACACCTTC | CASSSAQFYGYTF | TRBJ1-2 | NA | TRBV27 | NA
TGTGCCAGCAGTTACTCACGAGGGCCGTGGGGCTACACCTTC | CASSYSRGPWGYTF | TRBJ1-2 | NA | TRBV6-5 | NA
TGCGCCAGCAGCTTGAGGGGCGCGGGGGGAGAGACCCAGTACTTC | CASSLRGAGGETQYF | TRBJ2-5 | NA | TRBV5-1 | TRBD2
TGCGCCAGCAGCCAGGGCCCTATCGAGATGAACACTGAAGCTTTCTTT | CASSQGPIEMNTEAFF | TRBJ1-1 | NA | TRBV4-3 | NA
TGTGCCAGCAGCATGGAAACGACAGGGGCCTATGGCTACACCTTC | CASSMETTGAYGYTF | TRBJ1-2 | NA | TRBV5-8 | TRBD1
TGCGCCAGCAGCTTGGATTTAACTAATGAAAAACTGTTTTTT | CASSLDLTNEKLFF | TRBJ1-4 | once | TRBV5-1 | NA
TGTGCCAGCAGCCTCACCTTGGAGCAGTACTTC | CASSLTLEQYF | TRBJ2-7 | NA | TRBV7-9 | NA
TGTGCCAGCAGTCCCGGGACTAGCGGAGCAAATGAGCAGTTCTTC | CASSPGTSGANEQFF | TRBJ2-1 | NA | TRBV27 | TRBD2
TGTGCCAGCAGCTACTCGGGGACGGAGATTTATTCACCCCTCCACTTT | CASSYSGTEIYSPLHF | TRBJ1-6 | NA | TRBV11-1 | NA
TGTGCCAGTAGTGCCCGACAGGGCCCCCCTCCTTTCGAGCAGTACTTC | CASSARQGPPPFEQYF | TRBJ2-7 | NA | TRBV19 | TRBD1
TGTGCCAGCAGCTTTGTGAATGAGCAGTTCTTC | CASSFVNEQFF | TRBJ2-1 | NA | TRBV11-2 | NA
TGCGCCAGCAGCTTGGGGGGACAGTCCTCCTACGAGCAGTACTTC | CASSLGGQSSYEQYF | TRBJ2-7 | NA | TRBV5-1 | TRBD1
TGTGCCAGCAGCTTAGGGCGGGAGCGGAACACCGGGGAGCTGTTTTTT | CASSLGRERNTGELFF | TRBJ2-2 | once | TRBV7-9 | TRBD2
TGTGCCAGCAGCCACCCCGGGAGGCAAGAGACCCAGTACTTC | CASSHPGRQETQYF | TRBJ2-5 | NA | TRBV6-2/TRBV6-3 | TRBD2
TGCGCCAGCAGCCTGGGAGGGGGGCGCGATCCCAAAAACATTCAGTACTTC | CASSLGGGRDPKNIQYF | TRBJ2-4 | NA | TRBV4-1 | NA
TGTGCCACCAGCTCCGGCACTGAAGCTTTCTTT | CATSSGTEAFF | TRBJ1-1 | NA | TRBV15 | NA
TGTGCCAGCAGTGAAGGGGGTTTGGAGCAGTACTTC | CASSEGGLEQYF | TRBJ2-7 | NA | TRBV2 | NA
TGTGCCAGCAGCCGGAACAGGGCCACGGGACAGGGGGCCCCTAATGAAAAACTGTTTTTT | CASSRNRATGQGAPNEKLFF | TRBJ1-4 | NA | TRBV5-5 | TRBD1
TGTGCCAGCAGTGCAGGGGACAAGGGGTACTATGGCTACACCTTC | CASSAGDKGYYGYTF | TRBJ1-2 | NA | TRBV25-1 | NA
TGTGCCAGCAGTAAGGGACAGCTCAATGAGCAGTTCTTC | CASSKGQLNEQFF | TRBJ2-1 | NA | TRBV7-2 | TRBD1
TGTGCCAGCAGCCCCGCCATATTGGGCGATCTTGAAGTTGGGCTCTTGGACATTTCCTACGAGCAGTACTTC | CASSPAILGDLEVGLLDISYEQYF | TRBJ2-7 | NA | TRBV6-2/TRBV6-3 | NA
TGTGCCAGCAGCGGTTCAGGGTATGGCTACACCTTC | CASSGSGYGYTF | TRBJ1-2 | once | TRBV4-2 | NA